What follows are 17 T cell receptor beta chains derived from one specimen sequenced in a study of T cells expressing NK-cell markers. TCRdb reprocessed the 5' RACE reads and keeps a single row for each CDR3 protein, giving no DNA. The sample data list about 390,000 distinct CDR3 sequences. Material for sequencing was blood T cells: a sorted CD56 or NKG2C T cell subset, CD4+ or CD8+ T cells, or bulk PBMC T cells (not recorded which). These receptors originate from a woman aged 45 to 65 in good health.

This chain connects TRBV5-6 to TRBJ2-5; TCRdb gives TRBD1 as the D gene, but with no DNA this cannot be confirmed. This CDR3 region has 15 residues. Germline V gives CDR1 SGHDT, CDR2 YYEEEE. CDR3 sequence reads: CASSHPGQGMETQYF.

The chain links TRBV12-3 or TRBV12-4 to TRBJ2-7. The CDR3 is 12 residues long. The CDR3 protein is CASSFLRYEQYF.

The chain links TRBV10-3 to TRBJ2-3; TCRdb selects TRBD2, and the lack of DNA leaves this call unchecked. This CDR3 is 18 amino acids long. Germline V CDR1 and CDR2: ENHRY, SYGVKD. The CDR3 reads CAISDRLAGGRDTDTQYF.

V is TRBV5-1 and J is TRBJ2-1; as DNA is missing, the TRBD2 call by TCRdb cannot be tested. This CDR3 has 14 residues. Germline V gene sequence: CDR1 SGHRS, CDR2 YFSETQ. The CDR3 sequence is CASSLVAGDNEQFF.

The chain joins TRBV12-3 or TRBV12-4 to TRBJ2-3; TCRdb's D gene call, TRBD2, goes unchecked for lack of DNA. The CDR3 has 16 amino acids. The CDR3 region is CASSWGGLAGGDTQYF.

The rearrangement uses TRBV12-3 or TRBV12-4 and TRBJ2-5; the D call from TCRdb, TRBD1, cannot be confirmed without DNA. CDR3 size: 12 residues. The CDR3 spells CASTRTQETQYF.

This chain links TRBV12-5 with TRBJ2-1. Per the germline V gene, CDR1 is LGHNT and CDR2 is FRNRAP. This CDR3 spans 11 amino acids. The CDR3 here is CASGFLTEQFF. Full variable domain (outside the CDR3, taken from reference TRBV12-5 and TRBJ2-1): DARVTQTPRHKVTEMGQEVTMRCQPILGHNTVFWYRQTMMQGLELLAYFRNRAPLDDSGMPKDRFSAEMPDATLATLKIQPSEPRDSAVYFCASGFLTEQFFGPGTRLTVL.

This chain joins TRBV27 and TRBJ2-6; there is no DNA to check the TCRdb D call of TRBD2. Germline V gives CDR1 MNHEY, CDR2 SMNVEV (reference sequence). The CDR3 spans 15 residues. CDR3 protein: CASSPGLAGANVLTF. Full variable domain (remainder filled in from reference TRBV27 and TRBJ2-6): EAQVTQNPRYLITVTGKKLTVTCSQNMNHEYMSWYRQDPGLGLRQIYYSMNVEVTDKGDVPEGYKVSRKEKRNFPLILESPSPNQTSLYFCASSPGLAGANVLTFGAGSRLTVL.

The chain combines TRBV23-1 with TRBJ2-1; absent DNA, TCRdb's TRBD2 call cannot be checked. TRBV23-1 has ORF status, its function being uncertain. This CDR3 spans 17 amino acids. CDR3 protein: CASSQNPGPDSYNEQFF.

The chain has TRBV5-1 and TRBJ2-6; TCRdb's D call, TRBD2, is unchecked because there is no DNA. This CDR3 spans 19 amino acids. Germline CDR1 is SGHRS and CDR2 is YFSETQ. The CDR3 sequence is CASSLGLTSGSSGANVLTF.

The CDR3 loop is CASSLLSQGREKLFF. The gene calls are TRBV27 and TRBJ1-4; absent DNA, TCRdb's TRBD1 call cannot be checked. Germline V gene lookup returns CDR1 MNHEY and CDR2 SMNVEV (reference sequence). CDR3 size: 15 residues.

The genes are TRBV11-2 and TRBJ2-1; TCRdb gives TRBD1 as the D gene, but with no DNA this cannot be confirmed. Germline CDR1 is SGHAT and CDR2 is FQNNGV. This CDR3 is 13 amino acids long. CDR3 loop: CASTPGGGLEQFF. The full variable domain, its missing parts supplied by reference TRBV11-2 and TRBJ2-1, is EAGVAQSPRYKIIEKRQSVAFWCNPISGHATLYWYQQILGQGPKLLIQFQNNGVVDDSQLPKDRFSAERLKGVDSTLKIQPAKLEDSAVYLCASTPGGGLEQFFGPGTRLTVL.

This chain joins TRBV10-3 and TRBJ2-1; TCRdb returns TRBD2, unconfirmable since there is no DNA. The germline CDR1 and CDR2 sequences are ENHRY and SYGVKD. The CDR3 runs to 12 residues. The CDR3 loop reads CAMSAGGNEQFF.

The CDR3 spells CATSDFTNLDTGELFF. The chain has TRBV24-1 and TRBJ2-2. The germline gives CDR1 KGHDR, CDR2 SFDVKD. The CDR3 runs 16 residues.

The chain links TRBV28 to TRBJ2-2; TCRdb names TRBD2, which stays unverified in the absence of DNA. Germline CDR1 and CDR2: MDHEN and SYDVKM. The CDR3 is 15 residues long. The chain's CDR3 is CASSLSGLNAGELFF.

The rearrangement links TRBV7-2 to TRBJ2-1; TCRdb returns TRBD2, unconfirmable since there is no DNA. CDR1 is SGHTA and CDR2 is FQGNSA in the germline V gene. The CDR3 has 16 amino acids. The CDR3 sequence: CASSLSSGTSGNEQFF.

V gene TRBV7-8 combines with J gene TRBJ2-1; TCRdb designates TRBD2, a call that cannot be tested without DNA. This CDR3 is 14 amino acids long. The germline gives CDR1 SGHVS, CDR2 FQNEAQ. The CDR3 reads CASRPLGASYEQFF.